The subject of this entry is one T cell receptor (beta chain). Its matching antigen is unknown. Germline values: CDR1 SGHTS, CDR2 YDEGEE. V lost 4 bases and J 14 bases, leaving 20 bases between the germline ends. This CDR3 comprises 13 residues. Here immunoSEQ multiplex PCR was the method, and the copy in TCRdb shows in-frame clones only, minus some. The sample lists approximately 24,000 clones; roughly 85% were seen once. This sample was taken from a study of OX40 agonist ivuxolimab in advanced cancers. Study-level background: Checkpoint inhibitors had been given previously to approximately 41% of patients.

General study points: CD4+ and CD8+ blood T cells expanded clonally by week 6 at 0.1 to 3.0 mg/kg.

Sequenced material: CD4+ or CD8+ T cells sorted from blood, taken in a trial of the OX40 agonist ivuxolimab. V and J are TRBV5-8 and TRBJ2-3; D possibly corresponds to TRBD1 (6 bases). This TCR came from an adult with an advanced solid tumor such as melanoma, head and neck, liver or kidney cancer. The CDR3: CASSPRDIWIGYF. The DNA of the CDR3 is TGTGCCAGCAGCCCCCGGGACATTTGGATAGGGTATTTT.